The 10 T cell receptor beta chains below all came from one sample that was sequenced in a study of vaccination and CD4 T cells after COVID-19. Time point meaning: late sampling 161 to 241 days after vaccination in three convalescent patients. TCRdb used MiXCR to reprocess the PCR reads, holding one entry per CDR3 protein. The profile shows tens of thousands of distinct CDR3 sequences, approximately 49% of them singletons. Material: CD4+ T cells from blood, obtained about 7 months after SARS-CoV-2 vaccination. The source is a human donor who had recovered from COVID-19.

The chain recombines TRBV18 with TRBJ1-2; 9 bases map to TRBD1. This CDR3 is 14 amino acids long. Losses at the gene ends were 1 base for V and 7 bases for J; bases not matched to a gene: 4. Germline CDR1 KGHSH, CDR2 LQKENI. In DNA form, the CDR3 reads TGTGCCAGCTCACCACGGGACAGGGCTTCTGGCTACACCTTC. Encoded protein: CASSPRDRASGYTF.

The rearrangement uses TRBV27 and TRBJ2-3; no definite D call. Germline assignment: CDR1 MNHEY and CDR2 SMNVEV (reference sequence). Trimming took 0 bases from V and 5 from J, leaving 12 bases between them. CDR3 length equals 15 residues. CDR3 region: CASSLSDLRRDTQYF. CDR3 coding DNA: TGTGCCAGCAGTTTATCCGACCTCAGGAGAGATACGCAGTATTTT.

The chain couples TRBV18 to TRBJ2-5; TRBD1 aligns across 8 bases. The junction had 3 bases not matched to a gene; V was cut back by 5 bases and J by 1 base. CDR1 and CDR2 (germline): KGHSH, LQKENI. The CDR3 sequence is 14 residues long. The CDR3 region is CASSSTGAQETQYF. CDR3 DNA sequence: TGTGCCAGCTCATCGACAGGGGCCCAAGAGACCCAGTACTTC.

This clonotype was counted between two and nine times. The chain carries TRBV15 and TRBJ1-2, with D unresolved. Trimming stripped 0 bases from V and 7 bases from J, with 12 bases between. This CDR3 is 14 amino acids long. Per the germline V gene, CDR1 is LNHNV and CDR2 is YYDKDF (reference sequence). The CDR3: CATSRDYRVTGYTF. Here the CDR3 DNA reads TGTGCCACCAGCAGAGATTATAGGGTAACTGGCTACACCTTC.

The V and J genes are TRBV28 and TRBJ1-5, with TRBD1 as a possible D gene (5 bases). CDR1 and CDR2 (germline): MDHEN, SYDVKM. The CDR3 sequence is 16 residues long. V was cut by 7 bases and J by 6 bases, with 22 bases left in between. For the CDR3, the DNA is TGTGCCAGCATGGGAGAGGGCCGGGGGAACATTCAGCCCCAGCATTTT. Amino acids: CASMGEGRGNIQPQHF.

The chain employs TRBV5-1 and TRBJ1-5; unclear D gene. The CDR3 runs 15 residues. Germline V gene sequence: CDR1 SGHRS, CDR2 YFSETQ. Trimming pared 1 base from V and 5 bases from J, leaving 13 bases between. CDR3 region: CASSLSGERYQPQHF. Written as DNA, the CDR3 is TGCGCCAGCAGCTTGTCGGGTGAGAGATATCAGCCCCAGCATTTT.

The chain is built from TRBV28 and TRBJ1-5, with D possibly TRBD1 on 5 matching bases. V gave up 5 bases and J gave up 0 bases, with 8 bases separating them. The germline gives CDR1 MDHEN, CDR2 SYDVKM. This CDR3 spans 14 amino acids. The CDR3 sequence is CASSRQISNQPQHF. CDR3 bases: TGTGCCAGCAGTCGACAGATTAGCAATCAGCCCCAGCATTTT.

The chain uses TRBV7-8 and TRBJ2-2; D gene ambiguous. V lost 0 bases to trimming and J lost 1 base, with 3 bases between them. The CDR3 extends over 14 amino acids. CDR1 and CDR2 (germline): SGHVS, FQNEAQ. The DNA of the CDR3 is TGTGCCAGCAGCTTAGCGCAGAACACCGGGGAGCTGTTTTTT. The encoded protein is CASSLAQNTGELFF.

In its sample, this clonotype was seen a few times. V and J are TRBV7-2 and TRBJ2-3; perhaps TRBD2 as D (6 bases). Trimming took 6 bases from V and 6 from J, leaving 10 bases between them. The CDR3 runs to 12 residues. Per the germline V gene, CDR1 is SGHTA and CDR2 is FQGNSA. The CDR3 reads CASRISGDTQYF. The CDR3 coding sequence is TGTGCCAGCAGGATTAGCGGCGATACGCAGTATTTT.

This chain links TRBV6-2 or TRBV6-3 with TRBJ2-7, with D hard to call. Deletions cut 6 bases from V and 3 bases from J, with 12 bases between. Germline CDR1 MNHEY, CDR2 SVGEGT. The CDR3 loop spans 13 amino acids. The CDR3 loop is CASRDGSYYEQYF. The CDR3 DNA reads as TGTGCCAGCAGGGACGGAAGTTACTACGAGCAGTACTTC.